This T cell receptor beta chain was sequenced for a study of blood T cell repertoires in COVID-19. About the research overall: The origin of the acute and convalescent COVID-19 samples was the United States, Italy and Spain. PBMCs, B-cell-depleted T cells, or T cells provided the cDNA or gDNA that made up the material.

The CDR3 has 12 residues. The germline CDR1 and CDR2 sequences are MDHEN and SYDVKM. Trimming took 7 bases from V and 6 from J, leaving 10 bases between them. This clone appeared a few times. Authors' processing steps: Quantification of nucleated cells was approximated via reference gene primer amplification. Profiling relied on immunoSEQ multiplex PCR, and the TCRdb table lists in-frame clones only, not all of them. The D gene and trimming were derived from the DNA, and the V and J assignments and clone size from that table. This table has about 85,000 clones, 90% appearing once. The origin of this receptor is a woman older than 75 with active or convalescent COVID-19. Sequencing was performed on peripheral blood. The rearrangement links TRBV28 to TRBJ1-5; unclear D gene. CDR3: CASTYAGQPQHF. DNA of the CDR3: TGTGCCAGCACCTACGCGGGTCAGCCCCAGCATTTT.